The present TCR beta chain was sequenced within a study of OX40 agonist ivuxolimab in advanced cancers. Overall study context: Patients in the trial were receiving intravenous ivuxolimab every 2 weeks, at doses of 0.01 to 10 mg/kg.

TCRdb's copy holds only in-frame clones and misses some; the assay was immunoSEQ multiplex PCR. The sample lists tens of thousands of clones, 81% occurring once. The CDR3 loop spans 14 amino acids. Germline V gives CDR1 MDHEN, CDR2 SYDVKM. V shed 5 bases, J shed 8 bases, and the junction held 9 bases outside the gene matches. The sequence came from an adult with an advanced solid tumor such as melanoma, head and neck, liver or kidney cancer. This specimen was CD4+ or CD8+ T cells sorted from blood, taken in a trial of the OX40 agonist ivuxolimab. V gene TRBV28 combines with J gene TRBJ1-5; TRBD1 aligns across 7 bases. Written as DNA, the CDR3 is TGTGCCAGCAGTGTCCGGGACAGAATCAAGCCCCAGCATTTT. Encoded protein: CASSVRDRIKPQHF.